This TCR beta chain was identified during a study of T cell repertoires in urothelial bladder cancer. About the study: Of 11 to 12 resected lesions, a few were cT2 or greater.

Concerning this clone: The antigen remains unidentified.

Study results and limitations: In carcinoma specimens, a single clone made up to 17% of infiltrating lymphocytes. Carcinoma specimens had fewer T cells than benign specimens.

Germline-derived CDR1 and CDR2 are SEHNR and FQNEAQ (reference sequence). This CDR3 has 15 amino acids. The V gene lost 2 bases and the J gene lost 1 base, with 10 bases spanning the gap. The assay was immunoSEQ multiplex PCR, and TCRdb's table has in-frame clones only and misses some. Of 13,000 or so clones listed, 66% are singletons. Sequencing was carried out using tumor-infiltrating cells from bladder cancer. The origin of this receptor is a human donor with urothelial carcinoma. The chain links TRBV7-9 to TRBJ2-3; D might be TRBD1 (6 bases). Written as DNA, the CDR3 is TGTGCCAGCAGCTTAAGACAGGATGGCACAGATACGCAGTATTTT. This translates into CASSLRQDGTDTQYF.